The T cell receptor beta chain described here comes from a study of T-cell reconstitution after alpha-beta-depleted transplantation in children. General study results and limits: The study traced high day-60 TCRbeta diversity in some patients to surviving recipient T cells and thymic progenitors. At the one-year point after transplant, T-cell counts and TCRbeta diversity were found to come mostly from T cells that had been newly produced. About two months after transplant, alpha-beta T cells reportedly came from several hundred expanded graft clones.

In regard to this clonotype: No antigen is known for it.

Unique molecular identifiers were built into the TCRbeta library. TCRdb re-analysed the PCR reads in MiXCR, keeping a single row per CDR3 protein. This table has 450,000 to 700,000 distinct CDR3 sequences, 25% to 30% appearing once. V lost 3 bases and J lost 4; bases outside the gene matches: 5. CDR1 is MGHRA, CDR2 YSYEKL, per germline. There are 15 residues in the CDR3. The sample here was PBMCs, taken before TCRalphabeta/CD19-depleted stem cell transplant. The source is a boy younger than two with Wiskott-Aldrich syndrome, due to receive a stem cell transplant. The chain combines TRBV4-1 with TRBJ2-5, with TRBD1 matching over 10 bases. CDR3 residues: CASSQIGQGGETQYF. Here the CDR3 DNA reads TGCGCCAGCAGCCAGATAGGACAGGGGGGAGAGACCCAGTACTTC.